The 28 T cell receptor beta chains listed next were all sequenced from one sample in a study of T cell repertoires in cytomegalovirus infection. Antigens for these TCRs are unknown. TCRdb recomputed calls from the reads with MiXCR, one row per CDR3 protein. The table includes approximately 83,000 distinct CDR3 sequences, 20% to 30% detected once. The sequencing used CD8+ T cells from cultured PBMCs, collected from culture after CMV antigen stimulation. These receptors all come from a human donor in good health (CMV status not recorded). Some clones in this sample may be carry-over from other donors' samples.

The CDR3 DNA is TGTGCCAGCAGTTGGGGGTATGCGGGGGGGAATGAGCAGTTCTTC. The encoded protein is CASSWGYAGGNEQFF. This rearrangement joins TRBV27 to TRBJ2-1; 9 nucleotides match TRBD2. The length of the CDR3 is 15 residues. The junction had 8 bases not matched to a gene; V was cut back by 4 bases and J by 7 bases. From germline, CDR1 is MNHEY and CDR2 SMNVEV (reference sequence).

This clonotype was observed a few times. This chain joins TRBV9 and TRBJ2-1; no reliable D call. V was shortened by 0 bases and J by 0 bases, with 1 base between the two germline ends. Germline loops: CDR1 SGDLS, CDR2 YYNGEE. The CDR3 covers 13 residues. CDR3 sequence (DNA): TGTGCCAGCAGCGTAGACTCCTACAATGAGCAGTTCTTC. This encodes CASSVDSYNEQFF.

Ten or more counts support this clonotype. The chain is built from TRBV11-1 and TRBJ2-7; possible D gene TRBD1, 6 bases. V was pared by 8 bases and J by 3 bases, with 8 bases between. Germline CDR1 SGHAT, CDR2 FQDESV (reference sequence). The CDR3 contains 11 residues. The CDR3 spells CASGQNYEQYF. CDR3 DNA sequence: TGTGCCAGCGGACAGAACTACGAGCAGTACTTC.

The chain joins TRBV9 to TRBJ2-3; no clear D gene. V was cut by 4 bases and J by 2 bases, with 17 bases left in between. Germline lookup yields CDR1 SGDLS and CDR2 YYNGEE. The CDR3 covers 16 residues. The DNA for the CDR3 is TGTGCCAGCAGCAGTAGACTTCCAACGCACACAGATACGCAGTATTTT. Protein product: CASSSRLPTHTDTQYF.

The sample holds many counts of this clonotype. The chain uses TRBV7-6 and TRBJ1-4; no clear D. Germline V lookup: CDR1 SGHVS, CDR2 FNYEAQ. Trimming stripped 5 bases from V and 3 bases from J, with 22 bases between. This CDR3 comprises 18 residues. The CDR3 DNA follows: TGTGCCAGCAGCAGACACGCGATCGGCATCGTCCCTAATGAAAAACTGTTTTTT. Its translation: CASSRHAIGIVPNEKLFF.

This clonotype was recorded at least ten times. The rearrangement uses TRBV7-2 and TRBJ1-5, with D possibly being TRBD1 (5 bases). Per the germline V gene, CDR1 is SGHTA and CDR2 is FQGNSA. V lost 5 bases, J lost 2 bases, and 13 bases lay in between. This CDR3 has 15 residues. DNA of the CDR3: TGTGCCAGCAGCATAAGCGGGGCGCGCAATCAGCCCCAGCATTTT. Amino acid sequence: CASSISGARNQPQHF.

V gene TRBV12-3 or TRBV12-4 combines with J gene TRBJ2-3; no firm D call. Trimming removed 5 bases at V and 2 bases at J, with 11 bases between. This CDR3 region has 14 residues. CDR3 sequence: CASSGFIYTDTQYF. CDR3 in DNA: TGTGCCAGCAGTGGTTTTATCTACACAGATACGCAGTATTTT.

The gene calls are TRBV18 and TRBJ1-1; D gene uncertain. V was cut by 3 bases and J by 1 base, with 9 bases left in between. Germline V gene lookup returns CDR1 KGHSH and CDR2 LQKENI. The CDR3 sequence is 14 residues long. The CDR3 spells CASSPIGRNTEAFF. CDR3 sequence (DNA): TGTGCCAGCTCACCGATAGGCCGGAACACTGAAGCTTTCTTT. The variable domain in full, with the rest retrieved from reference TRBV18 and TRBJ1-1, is NAGVMQNPRHLVRRRGQEARLRCSPMKGHSHVYWYRQLPEEGLKFMVYLQKENIIDESGMPKERFSAEFPKEGPSILRIQQVVRGDSAAYFCASSPIGRNTEAFFGQGTRLTVV.

As DNA, the CDR3 is TGTGCCAGTAGCCGACAGGGACCCCCTACTAGAGAGCAGTACTTC. Translating gives CASSRQGPPTREQYF. V usage is TRBV19 and J usage is TRBJ2-7, with 7 bases fitting TRBD1. Germline trimming cut 6 bases from V and 7 bases from J; bases unmatched to any gene: 15. The CDR3 is 15 residues long. Germline-derived CDR1 and CDR2 are LNHDA and SQIVND (reference sequence).

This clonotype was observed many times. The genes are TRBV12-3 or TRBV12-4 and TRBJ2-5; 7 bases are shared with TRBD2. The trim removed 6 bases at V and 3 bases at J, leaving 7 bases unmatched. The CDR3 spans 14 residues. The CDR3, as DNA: TGTGCCAGCAGCCCGGGACTACCTAAAGAGACCCAGTACTTC. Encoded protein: CASSPGLPKETQYF.

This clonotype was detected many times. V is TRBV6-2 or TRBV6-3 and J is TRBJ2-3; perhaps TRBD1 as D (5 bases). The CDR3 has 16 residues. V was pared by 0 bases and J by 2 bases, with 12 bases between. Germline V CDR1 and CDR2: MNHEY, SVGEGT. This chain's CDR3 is CASSYSTRELTDTQYF. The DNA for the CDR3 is TGTGCCAGCAGTTACTCGACCAGGGAACTCACAGATACGCAGTATTTT.

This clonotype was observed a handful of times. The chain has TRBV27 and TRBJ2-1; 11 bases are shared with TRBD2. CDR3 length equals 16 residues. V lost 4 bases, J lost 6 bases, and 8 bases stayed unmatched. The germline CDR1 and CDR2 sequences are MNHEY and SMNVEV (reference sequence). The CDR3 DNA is TGTGCCAGCAGTTCGACCTTAGCGGGAGGGCTCAATGAGCAGTTCTTC. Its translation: CASSSTLAGGLNEQFF.

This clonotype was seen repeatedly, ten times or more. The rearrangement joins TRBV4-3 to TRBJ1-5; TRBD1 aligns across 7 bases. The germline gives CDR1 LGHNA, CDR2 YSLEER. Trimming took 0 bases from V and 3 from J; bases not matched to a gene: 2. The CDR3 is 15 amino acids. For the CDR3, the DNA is TGCGCCAGCAGCCAAGATGACAGGGTCAATCAGCCCCAGCATTTT. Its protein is CASSQDDRVNQPQHF.

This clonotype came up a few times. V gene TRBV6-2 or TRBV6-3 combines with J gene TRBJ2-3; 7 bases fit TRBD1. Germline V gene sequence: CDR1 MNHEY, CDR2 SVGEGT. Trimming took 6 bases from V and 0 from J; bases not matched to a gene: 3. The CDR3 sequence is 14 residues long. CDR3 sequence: CASSRGQSTDTQYF. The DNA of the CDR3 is TGTGCCAGCAGCCGGGGACAGAGCACAGATACGCAGTATTTT.

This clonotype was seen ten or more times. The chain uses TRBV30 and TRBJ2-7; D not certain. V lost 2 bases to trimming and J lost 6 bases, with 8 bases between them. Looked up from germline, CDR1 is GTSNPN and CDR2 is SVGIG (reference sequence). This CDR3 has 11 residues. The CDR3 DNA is TGTGCCTGGAGTCTTGGCGCCGAGCAGTACTTC. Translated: CAWSLGAEQYF.

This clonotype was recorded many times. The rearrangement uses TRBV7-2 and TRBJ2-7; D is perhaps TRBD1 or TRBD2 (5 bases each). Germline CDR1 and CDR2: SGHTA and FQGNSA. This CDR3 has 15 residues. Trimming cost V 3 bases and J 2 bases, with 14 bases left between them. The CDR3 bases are TGTGCCAGCAGCTTTGGGCAGGGACCGACCTACGAGCAGTACTTC. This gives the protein CASSFGQGPTYEQYF.

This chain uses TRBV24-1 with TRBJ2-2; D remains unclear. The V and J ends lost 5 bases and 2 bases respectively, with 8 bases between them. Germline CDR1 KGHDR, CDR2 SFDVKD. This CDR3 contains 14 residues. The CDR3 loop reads CATSGPGNTGELFF. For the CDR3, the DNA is TGTGCCACCAGTGGGCCGGGTAACACCGGGGAGCTGTTTTTT.

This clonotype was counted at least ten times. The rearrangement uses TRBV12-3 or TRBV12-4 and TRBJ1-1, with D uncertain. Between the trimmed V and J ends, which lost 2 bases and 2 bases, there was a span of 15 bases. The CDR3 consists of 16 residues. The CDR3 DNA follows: TGTGCCAGCAGTTTACTCAGGCTGGCAGAAAACACTGAAGCTTTCTTT. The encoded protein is CASSLLRLAENTEAFF.

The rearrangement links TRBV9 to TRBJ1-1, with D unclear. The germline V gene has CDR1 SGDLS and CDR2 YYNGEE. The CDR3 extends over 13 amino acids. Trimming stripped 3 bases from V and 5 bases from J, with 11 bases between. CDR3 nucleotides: TGTGCCAGCAGCGACCACATGGGAACTGAAGCTTTCTTT. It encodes CASSDHMGTEAFF.

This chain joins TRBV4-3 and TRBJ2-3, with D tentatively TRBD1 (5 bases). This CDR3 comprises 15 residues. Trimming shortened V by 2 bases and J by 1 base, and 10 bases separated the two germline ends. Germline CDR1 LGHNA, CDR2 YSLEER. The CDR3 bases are TGCGCCAGCAGCCAAACAGGATGGGGCACAGATACGCAGTATTTT. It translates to CASSQTGWGTDTQYF.

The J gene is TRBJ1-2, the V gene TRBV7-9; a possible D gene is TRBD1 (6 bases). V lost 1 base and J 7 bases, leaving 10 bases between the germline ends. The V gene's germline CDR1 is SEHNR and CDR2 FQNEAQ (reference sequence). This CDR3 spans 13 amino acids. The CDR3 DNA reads TGTGCCAGCAGCTTAGGGGGGCTAGGTGGCTACACCTTC. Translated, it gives CASSLGGLGGYTF.

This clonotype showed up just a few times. This CDR3 reads CASSSLGTRGEQYF. The CDR3 DNA reads TGTGCCAGCAGCTCCCTGGGGACCAGGGGCGAGCAGTACTTC. V gene TRBV11-2 combines with J gene TRBJ2-7, with D possibly being TRBD1 (6 bases). Germline V gene lookup returns CDR1 SGHAT and CDR2 FQNNGV. This CDR3 has 14 amino acids. Deletions cut 4 bases from V and 6 bases from J, with 16 bases between. The whole variable domain, remainder taken from reference TRBV11-2 and TRBJ2-7, is EAGVAQSPRYKIIEKRQSVAFWCNPISGHATLYWYQQILGQGPKLLIQFQNNGVVDDSQLPKDRFSAERLKGVDSTLKIQPAKLEDSAVYLCASSSLGTRGEQYFGPGTRLTVT.

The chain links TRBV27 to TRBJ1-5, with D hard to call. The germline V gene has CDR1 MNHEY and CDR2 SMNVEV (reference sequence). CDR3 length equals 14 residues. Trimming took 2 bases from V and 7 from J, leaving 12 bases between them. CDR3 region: CASSLVPSRQPQHF. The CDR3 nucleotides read TGTGCCAGCAGTTTAGTTCCCAGTCGACAGCCCCAGCATTTT.

Here the CDR3 reads CASSQFTDFSAGELFF. The CDR3 nucleotides read TGCGCCAGCAGCCAATTTACGGATTTTTCGGCCGGGGAGCTGTTTTTT. The gene calls are TRBV4-3 and TRBJ2-2, with D unresolved. From germline, CDR1 is LGHNA and CDR2 YSLEER. V was trimmed by 2 bases and J by 6 bases, leaving 16 bases between them. This CDR3 comprises 16 residues.

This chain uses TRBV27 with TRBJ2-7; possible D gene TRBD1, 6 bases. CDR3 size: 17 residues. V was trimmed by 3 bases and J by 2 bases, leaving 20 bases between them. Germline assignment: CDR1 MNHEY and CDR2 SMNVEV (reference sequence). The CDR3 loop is CASSFPPGQTEPYEQYF. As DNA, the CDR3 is TGTGCCAGCAGTTTCCCCCCCGGACAGACAGAACCCTACGAGCAGTACTTC.

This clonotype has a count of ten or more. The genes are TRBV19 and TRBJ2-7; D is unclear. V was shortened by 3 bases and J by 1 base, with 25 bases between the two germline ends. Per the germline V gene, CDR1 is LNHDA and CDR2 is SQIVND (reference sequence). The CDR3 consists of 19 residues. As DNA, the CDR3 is TGTGCCAGTAGTATTCTAGGCCCTCCTCTTCCAGGCAAGTCCTACGAGCAGTACTTC. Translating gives CASSILGPPLPGKSYEQYF.

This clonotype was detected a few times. The CDR3 loop is CASSFQGRSNEKLFF. In DNA, the CDR3 is TGTGCCAGCAGTTTTCAGGGGAGGTCTAATGAAAAACTGTTTTTT. V and J are TRBV12-3 or TRBV12-4 and TRBJ1-4; perhaps TRBD1 as D (6 bases). Trimming stripped 3 bases from V and 3 bases from J, with 11 bases between. The CDR3 runs 15 residues.

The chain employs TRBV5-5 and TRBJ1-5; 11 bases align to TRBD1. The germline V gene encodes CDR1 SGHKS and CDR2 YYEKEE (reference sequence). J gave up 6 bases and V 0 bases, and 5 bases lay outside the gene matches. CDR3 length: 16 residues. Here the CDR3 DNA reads TGTGCCAGCAGCTTGGGGGGGACAGGGGGTGGTCAGCCCCAGCATTTT. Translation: CASSLGGTGGGQPQHF.